This T cell receptor (beta chain) came from a study of post-analysis software for immune sequencing data. About the study: The courses of disease that were included comprised relapsing-remitting, secondary progressive and progressive-relapsing multiple sclerosis. General study results and limits: Samples from one preparation batch, clustered by F measure, grouped strongly together. Comparison with controls showed significantly lower normalized Chao1 diversity in multiple sclerosis patients. The five TRBV segments detected at higher frequency in patients than in controls included TRBV5-6, TRBV5-1 and TRBV20-1.

The length of the CDR3 is 16 residues. Deletions cut 5 bases from V and 11 bases from J, with 27 bases between. Looked up from germline, CDR1 is MNHEY and CDR2 is SVGEGT. Unique molecular identifiers were built into the TCR beta cDNA libraries. Between roughly 0.9 and 11 million T cells gave rise to some 450,000 cDNA molecules. Each CDR3 protein gets one entry after TCRdb re-called the PCR reads with MiXCR. The sample carries about 540,000 distinct CDR3 sequences, 30% to 40% recorded once. Remarks on this clonotype: Its matching antigen is unknown.

Sequencing was carried out using blood. This clonotype was sampled from a girl younger than 18 with multiple sclerosis. The V gene is TRBV6-2 or TRBV6-3, the J gene TRBJ2-5; perhaps D is TRBD1 or TRBD2 (7 bases each). CDR3 sequence (DNA): TGTGCCAGCAGTATAAAACGGGGGGACAGTATCGAAAGGCAGTACTTC. This encodes CASSIKRGDSIERQYF.